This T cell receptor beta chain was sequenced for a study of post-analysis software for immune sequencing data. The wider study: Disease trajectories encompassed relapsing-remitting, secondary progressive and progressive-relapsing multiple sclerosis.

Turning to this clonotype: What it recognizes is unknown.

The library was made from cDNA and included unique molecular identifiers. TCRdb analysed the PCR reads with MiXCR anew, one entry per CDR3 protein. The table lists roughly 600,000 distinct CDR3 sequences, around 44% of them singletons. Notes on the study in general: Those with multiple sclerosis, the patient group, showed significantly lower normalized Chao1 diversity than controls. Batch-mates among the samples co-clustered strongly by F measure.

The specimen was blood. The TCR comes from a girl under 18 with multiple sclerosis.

Written as DNA, the CDR3 is TGTGCCAGCAGTCAGGGACAGGGGGTGAGGGAGCAGTTCTTC. Encoded protein: CASSQGQGVREQFF. The chain couples TRBV12-3 or TRBV12-4 to TRBJ2-1, with 11 bases that match TRBD1. CDR3 length: 14 amino acids. V shed 5 bases and J 10 bases; nucleotides not matched to a gene: 7.